These 21 T cell receptor beta chains were all obtained from the same sample, sequenced in a study of T-cell memory formation after mild COVID-19. Each CDR3 protein gets one entry after TCRdb re-called the 5' RACE reads with MiXCR. The sample consists of more than 250,000 distinct CDR3 sequences, roughly 18% of them appearing once. What was sequenced was PBMCs or a T cell subset sorted from them (not recorded which). The receptor set was obtained from a man aged 18 to 29 who had mild COVID-19 (a few samples of this study predate the infection). Cell type and time point are not known.

This clonotype was observed a few times. The J gene is TRBJ2-6, the V gene TRBV10-3; D perhaps matches TRBD2 (5 bases). The ends were cut back, 11 bases at V and 0 bases at J, with 14 bases in the middle. The CDR3 spans 15 residues. Germline assignment: CDR1 ENHRY and CDR2 SYGVKD. CDR3 nucleotide sequence: TGTGCCCCCGGGGTTGTGATCTCTGGGGCCAACGTCCTGACTTTC. It translates to CAPGVVISGANVLTF.

The rearrangement joins TRBV7-9 to TRBJ1-1; no definite D call. V shed 2 bases and J shed 7 bases, with 11 bases lying between them. The CDR3 is made up of 13 amino acids. Germline values: CDR1 SEHNR, CDR2 FQNEAQ (reference sequence). CDR3 nucleotide sequence: TGTGCCAGCAGCTTAACGTTACCGCATGAAGCTTTCTTT. This codes for CASSLTLPHEAFF. The complete variable domain, with remaining parts taken from reference TRBV7-9 and TRBJ1-1, reads DTGVSQNPRHKITKRGQNVTFRCDPISEHNRLYWYRQTLGQGPEFLTYFQNEAQLEKSRLLSDRFSAERPKGSFSTLEIQRTEQGDSAMYLCASSLTLPHEAFFGQGTRLTVV.

The chain links TRBV12-3 or TRBV12-4 to TRBJ2-1, with 11 nucleotides matching TRBD1. The CDR3 consists of 16 residues. Losses at the gene ends were 6 bases for V and 3 bases for J; bases not matched to a gene: 7. The DNA for the CDR3 is TGTGCCAGCAGACAGACCGGGACAGGGGGCTACAATGAGCAGTTCTTC. As protein: CASRQTGTGGYNEQFF.

The rearrangement uses TRBV6-5 and TRBJ1-1; the D gene is possibly TRBD1 (6 bases). CDR1 and CDR2 from the germline V gene are MNHEY and SVGAGI. The ends were cut back, 8 bases at V and 3 bases at J, with 13 bases in the middle. There are 13 residues in the CDR3. Here the CDR3 reads CASGRGRYTEAFF. CDR3 bases: TGTGCCAGCGGCAGGGGACGGTACACTGAAGCTTTCTTT.

J is TRBJ2-1 and V is TRBV6-5; 9 nucleotides line up with TRBD2. V shed 4 bases, J shed 7 bases, and the junction held 8 bases outside the gene matches. CDR1 and CDR2 (germline): MNHEY, SVGAGI. The CDR3 loop spans 15 amino acids. Here the CDR3 DNA reads TGTGCCAGCAGTTGGTTTAGCGGGGGTTCAAATGAGCAGTTCTTC. Translated, it gives CASSWFSGGSNEQFF.

DNA of the CDR3: TGTGCCAGCAGCCTAAGGCAGGGGAGTGGTGAAAAACTGTTTTTT. Its translation is CASSLRQGSGEKLFF. This chain connects TRBV12-3 or TRBV12-4 to TRBJ1-4, with a possible D match to TRBD1 (6 bases). The CDR3 totals 15 residues. Deletions cut 6 bases from V and 7 bases from J, with 18 bases between.

CDR3 amino acids: CASSFGQQQETQYF. DNA for the CDR3: TGTGCCAGCAGCTTCGGACAGCAACAAGAGACCCAGTACTTC. The rearrangement links TRBV11-2 to TRBJ2-5; possible D gene TRBD1, 6 bases. CDR1 is SGHAT and CDR2 is FQNNGV in the germline V gene. Trimming removed 3 bases from V and 2 bases from J, with 10 bases in between. The CDR3 contains 14 residues. The complete variable domain, with remaining parts taken from reference TRBV11-2 and TRBJ2-5, reads EAGVAQSPRYKIIEKRQSVAFWCNPISGHATLYWYQQILGQGPKLLIQFQNNGVVDDSQLPKDRFSAERLKGVDSTLKIQPAKLEDSAVYLCASSFGQQQETQYFGPGTRLLVL.

This clonotype was seen ten or more times. At one end the junction does not follow the germline gene, possibly because of a read error. The gene calls are TRBV5-1 and TRBJ2-5; D is uncertain. This CDR3 comprises 11 residues. Germline V gene lookup returns CDR1 SGHRS and CDR2 YFSETQ. Written as DNA, the CDR3 is TGTGCCAGCAGCTTTCGGGAGACCCAGTACTTC. As protein: CASSFRETQYF.

This chain joins TRBV28 and TRBJ2-7, with unresolved D. With 3 bases removed from V and 0 bases from J, the gap between germline ends came to 9 bases. CDR1 and CDR2 (germline): MDHEN, SYDVKM. The CDR3 runs to 14 residues. The DNA for the CDR3 is TGTGCCAGCAGTTTCGGGCGCGACTCCTACGAGCAGTACGTC. It translates to CASSFGRDSYEQYV.

This clonotype was counted ten times or more. The J gene is TRBJ2-1, the V gene TRBV5-1, with D possibly TRBD2 on 5 matching bases. Germline CDR1 and CDR2: SGHRS and YFSETQ. The CDR3 is 15 residues long. V was shortened by 0 bases and J by 0 bases, with 7 bases between the two germline ends. The DNA for the CDR3 is TGCGCCAGCAGCTTGGCAGCGGACTCCTACAATGAGCAGTTCTTC. Protein product: CASSLAADSYNEQFF.

This clonotype showed up just a few times. V is TRBV6-5 and J is TRBJ1-2, with D uncertain. The germline CDR1 and CDR2 sequences are MNHEY and SVGAGI. V gave up 6 bases and J gave up 5 bases, with 13 bases separating them. This CDR3 comprises 13 residues. CDR3 amino acids: CASRRGSGYGYTF. The CDR3 DNA follows: TGTGCCAGCAGAAGAGGCTCGGGTTATGGCTACACCTTC.

This chain uses TRBV7-9 with TRBJ2-5; D not certain. The CDR3 sequence is 12 residues long. Looked up from germline, CDR1 is SEHNR and CDR2 is FQNEAQ (reference sequence). Between the trimmed V and J ends, which lost 11 bases and 3 bases, there was a span of 13 bases. The chain's CDR3 is CAGRGPEETQYF. The CDR3 nucleotides read TGTGCCGGACGCGGCCCTGAAGAGACCCAGTACTTC.

The V and J genes are TRBV7-2 and TRBJ2-7; D is unclear. The CDR3 has 14 amino acids. The V and J ends lost 1 base and 6 bases respectively, with 13 bases between them. From germline, CDR1 is SGHTA and CDR2 FQGNSA. This chain's CDR3 is CASSLVHPGLEQYV. CDR3 nucleotide sequence: TGTGCCAGCAGCTTAGTCCACCCGGGCCTCGAGCAGTACGTC.

This clonotype was found a few times. V gene TRBV7-9 combines with J gene TRBJ1-6; D is perhaps TRBD1 (5 bases). The V gene lost 4 bases and the J gene lost 9 bases, with 13 bases spanning the gap. Germline-derived CDR1 and CDR2 are SEHNR and FQNEAQ (reference sequence). The CDR3 is 14 amino acids. The CDR3 DNA is TGTGCCAGCAGCTCCGGGACCTTAGGTTCACCCCTCCACTTT. Translation gives CASSSGTLGSPLHF. Full variable domain (rest looked up from reference TRBV7-9 and TRBJ1-6): DTGVSQNPRHKITKRGQNVTFRCDPISEHNRLYWYRQTLGQGPEFLTYFQNEAQLEKSRLLSDRFSAERPKGSFSTLEIQRTEQGDSAMYLCASSSGTLGSPLHFGNGTRLTVT.

V usage is TRBV5-1 and J usage is TRBJ2-2; 11 bases align to TRBD2. Germline V CDR1 and CDR2: SGHRS, YFSETQ. The length of the CDR3 is 17 residues. J gave up 6 bases and V 2 bases, and 9 bases lay outside the gene matches. The CDR3 DNA follows: TGCGCCAGCAGCTTCCTAGCGGGGGGCACTGCCGCCGGGGAGCTGTTTTTT. Protein: CASSFLAGGTAAGELFF.

The chain employs TRBV3-1 and TRBJ2-6, with D perhaps assigned TRBD1 or TRBD2 (5 bases each). V lost 4 bases and J lost 2, with 18 bases in between. This CDR3 comprises 18 residues. Germline lookup yields CDR1 LGHDT and CDR2 YNNKEL (reference sequence). The CDR3 reads CASSRRGPSSAGANVLTF. The CDR3 bases are TGTGCCAGCAGCCGCCGGGGACCGAGTAGTGCTGGGGCCAACGTCCTGACTTTC. The full variable domain, completed using reference TRBV3-1 and TRBJ2-6, is DTAVSQTPKYLVTQMGNDKSIKCEQNLGHDTMYWYKQDSKKFLKIMFSYNNKELIINETVPNRFSPKSPDKAHLNLHINSLELGDSAVYFCASSRRGPSSAGANVLTFGAGSRLTVL.

Many counts were recorded for this clonotype. This chain uses TRBV7-2 with TRBJ2-5; 8 bases are a match to TRBD2. The CDR3 is made up of 17 amino acids. Germline V lookup: CDR1 SGHTA, CDR2 FQGNSA. Trimming at V came to 2 bases and at J to 5 bases, leaving 13 bases not matched to a gene. CDR3 region: CASSLRRGAAARETQYF. CDR3 in DNA: TGTGCCAGCAGCTTAAGGCGGGGGGCCGCGGCTCGCGAGACCCAGTACTTC.

The table lists this clonotype with a few counts. The rearrangement uses TRBV12-3 or TRBV12-4 and TRBJ1-2; 8 bases align to TRBD1. The CDR3 consists of 15 residues. J lost 8 bases, V lost 3 bases, and 11 bases had no gene match. CDR3 sequence (DNA): TGTGCCAGCAGTTTCCAGGGGGCAGGAGTGGAGGGCTACACCTTC. Translating it yields CASSFQGAGVEGYTF.

This clonotype appeared a single time. The chain is built from TRBV28 and TRBJ2-7; the D is unclear. Looked up from germline, CDR1 is MDHEN and CDR2 is SYDVKM. CDR3 length: 13 amino acids. V gave up 4 bases and J gave up 0 bases, with 7 bases separating them. The CDR3 DNA reads TGTGCCAGCAGTTCTGCACTCTCCTACGAGCAGTACGTC. It specifies CASSSALSYEQYV.

This chain joins TRBV29-1 and TRBJ1-2; D gene unclear. The germline V and J ends were trimmed by 6 bases and 5 bases, with 13 bases remaining between them. Per the germline V gene, CDR1 is SQVTM and CDR2 is ANQGSEA. The CDR3 is made up of 12 amino acids. CDR3 region: CSVPKGTYGYTF. The DNA of the CDR3 is TGCAGCGTCCCGAAGGGAACTTATGGCTACACCTTC.

J is TRBJ1-5 and V is TRBV2; the D gene is possibly TRBD1 (6 bases). Germline-derived CDR1 and CDR2 are SNHLY and FYNNEI. Deletions cut 7 bases from V and 7 bases from J, with 17 bases between. The CDR3 totals 14 residues. As DNA, the CDR3 is TGTGCCAGCAATGATAAGGGGGTCGAACAGCCCCAGCATTTT. Amino acids: CASNDKGVEQPQHF.